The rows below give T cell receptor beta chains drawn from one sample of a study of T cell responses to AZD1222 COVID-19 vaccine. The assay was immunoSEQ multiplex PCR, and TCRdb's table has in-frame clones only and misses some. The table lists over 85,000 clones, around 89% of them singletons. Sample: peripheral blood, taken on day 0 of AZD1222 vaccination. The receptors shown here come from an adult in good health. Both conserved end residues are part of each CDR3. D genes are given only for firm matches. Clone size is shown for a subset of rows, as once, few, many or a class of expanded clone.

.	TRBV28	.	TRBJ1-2	TGTGCCAGCACCCCCGGGAGAAAAAGAATTTATGGCTACACCTTC	CASTPGRKRIYGYTF
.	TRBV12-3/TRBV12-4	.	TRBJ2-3	TGTGCCAGCAGTTCGAGTTCAGATACGCAGTATTTT	CASSSSSDTQYF
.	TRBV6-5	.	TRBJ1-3	TGTGCCAGCAGTCCGACACGCCTGGGAAACACCATATATTTT	CASSPTRLGNTIYF
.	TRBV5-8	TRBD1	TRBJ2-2	TGTGCCAGCAGCTATGGTTTCAGGGGGACCGGGGAGCTGTTTTTT	CASSYGFRGTGELFF
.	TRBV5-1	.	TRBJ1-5	TGCGCCAGCAGCTTGGCGGATGATCAGCCCCAGCATTTT	CASSLADDQPQHF
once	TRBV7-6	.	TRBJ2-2	TGTGCCAGCAGCTTACAAATTTACGCGAACACCGGGGAGCTGTTTTTT	CASSLQIYANTGELFF
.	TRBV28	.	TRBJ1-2	TGTGCCAGCAGCTCCGGGGGGGCGAACTATGGCTACACCTTC	CASSSGGANYGYTF
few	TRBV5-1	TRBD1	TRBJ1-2	TGCGCCAGCAGCTTGTCTGGACAGGGGGCGGATGGCTACACCTTC	CASSLSGQGADGYTF
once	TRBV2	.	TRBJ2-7	TGTGCCAGCAACCCCCAGGGGAACGCCTACGAGCAGTACTTC	CASNPQGNAYEQYF
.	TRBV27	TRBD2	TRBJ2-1	TGTGCCAGCAGTTCTCCGGGACTAGCGGGCCCGAATGAGCAGTTCTTC	CASSSPGLAGPNEQFF
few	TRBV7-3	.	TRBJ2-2	TGTGCCAGCAGCCCATACCTTTCCCGCACCGGGGAGCTGTTTTTT	CASSPYLSRTGELFF
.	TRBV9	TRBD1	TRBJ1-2	TGTGCCAGCTTAGGGGGACAGGGTCCCCCCACATATGGCTACACCTTC	CASLGGQGPPTYGYTF
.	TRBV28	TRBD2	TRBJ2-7	TGTGCCAGCTCCCCGGGACTAGCAGTCTACGAGCAGTACTTC	CASSPGLAVYEQYF
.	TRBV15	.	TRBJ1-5	TGTGCCACCAGCACCTTGGGGGGAGCCAGTCAGCCCCAGCATTTT	CATSTLGGASQPQHF
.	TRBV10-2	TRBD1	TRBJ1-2	TGCGCCAGCAGTCGATTTGCGGACAGGGGGACTAACTATGGCTACACCTTC	CASSRFADRGTNYGYTF